This T cell receptor (beta chain) was found in a study of blood T cells in healthy people across ages. General observations from the study: Per million T cells, TCR beta diversity dropped roughly linearly as age increased.

Many counts were recorded for this clonotype. Its antigen is unidentified. The CDR3 loop spans 15 amino acids. Looked up from germline, CDR1 is SGHRS and CDR2 is YFSETQ. With 4 bases clipped from V and 5 bases from J, the junction kept 6 bases outside the gene matches. Per sample, extraction of total RNA gave at least 5 micrograms in every case. Then a second PCR, running roughly 7 to 11 cycles, was carried out with a sample-barcoded 5' primer and a J-beta primer mix. TCRdb reanalysed the 5' RACE reads using MiXCR and keeps one entry per CDR3 protein. The sample carries about 670,000 distinct CDR3 sequences, 45% to 60% recorded once.

The receptor was isolated from a woman at least 80 years old in good health. The chain couples TRBV5-1 to TRBJ2-4, with 10 bases fitting TRBD2. The specimen was blood. CDR3 sequence: CASSQTGTSENIQYF. The CDR3 DNA sequence: TGCGCCAGCAGCCAGACCGGGACTAGCGAAAACATTCAGTACTTC. The complete variable domain, with remaining parts taken from reference TRBV5-1 and TRBJ2-4, reads KAGVTQTPRYLIKTRGQQVTLSCSPISGHRSVSWYQQTPGQGLQFLFEYFSETQRNKGNFPGRFSGRQFSNSRSEMNVSTLELGDSALYLCASSQTGTSENIQYFGAGTRLSVL.